This T cell receptor beta chain was sequenced in a study of T-cell memory formation after mild COVID-19 (dated by TCRdb to the early 2020s). The study in broad terms: Most TCR sequence clusters were specific to one of the two donors. Longitudinal TCRalpha and TCRbeta repertoire sequencing tracked T-cell clones expanding and contracting after mild COVID-19 in two donors. Two young, previously healthy adult volunteers made up the cohort, one male and one female.

Notes on this clonotype: Its antigen specificity is not known. Base-call qualities are not available, and no considerably larger clone is one nucleotide away.

Ficoll-Paque density gradient centrifugation was used to isolate PBMCs. The data were produced on an Illumina NovaSeq 6000. TCRalpha and TCRbeta cDNA libraries were built by 5'RACE with constant-segment primers, adding sample barcodes and unique molecular identifiers. Trizol reagent was used to extract RNA from every sample. Library amplification was performed in two PCR steps, and a second sample barcode and Illumina TruSeq adapters were introduced in the second step. The libraries were sequenced on an Illumina NovaSeq using 2 x 150 bp paired-end reads. In the authors' own workflow: The reads were demultiplexed and collapsed into UMI-guided consensus sequences using migec v1.2.7. Using mixcr v2.1.11, UMI consensuses were aligned to TRA and TRB V and J templates and then assembled into clonotypes. A clonotype was counted as expanded or contracted only when both edgeR and NoisET called the clonotype significant, with the noise models trained on biological replicates. For edgeR calls, the thresholds were a false discovery rate-adjusted p below 0.01 and a log2 fold-change of 1. As an exploratory analysis of dynamics, max-normalized trajectories of the 1000 most abundant clonotypes were examined with PCA combined with hierarchical clustering. Separately sequenced CD4+ and CD8+ repertoires were used to assign a CD4 or CD8 phenotype to each responding clone. Through fastp at Q25 and MiXCR, TCRdb rebuilt clones from the public reads, retaining in-frame beta chains. All rows with the same CDR3 protein become a single entry with the most common DNA and genes. For this entry, the V and J calls and clone size follow TCRdb and not the study's own pipeline. Within this sample are about 410,000 distinct CDR3 sequences, with about a sixth of them counted one time only. Of the sample, around a fifth falls within the top ten clones.

V lost 5 bases and J lost 5 bases; the stretch between them is 15 bases long. Looking up the germline V gene yields CDR1 SGHVS and CDR2 FQNEAQ. From its cysteine to its phenylalanine, the CDR3 spans 14 amino acids. Left in the record is the CDR3 DNA by itself, 42 bases read in frame from the first base. General findings and caveats noted by the study authors: Contracting CD4+ clones were found mainly in CM and EM memory subsets, while CD8+ clones were enriched in EMRA. Some responding clones were found in pre-infection memory, which suggests that pre-existing cross-reactive memory T cells took part in the SARS-CoV-2 response. Balanced CD4/CD8 phenotypes were observed for clones contracting from day 15 to 85, whereas a bias towards CD4+ was observed for a second wave of clones expanding from day 15 to 37. The study covered only two mild cases, and larger cohorts including severe cases with pre-infection samples were considered necessary. Whether the second-wave clones peaking on day 37 were SARS-CoV-2 specific was not confirmed.

The rearrangement combines TRBV7-8 with TRBJ1-2; a confident D gene designation cannot be given. The sample was PBMCs or a T cell subset sorted from them (not recorded which). The TCR comes from a man aged 18 to 30 who had mild COVID-19 (a few samples of this study predate the infection). The sample titles of this study are shuffled in the database, so cell type and time point are left out; the donor was told from shared clones. At the DNA level, the sequence is TGTGCCAGCAGCGCTCAGTTGAACTCATATGGCTACACCTTC. This is translated as CASSAQLNSYGYTF.